Below, 2 T cell receptor beta chains from the same sample are listed, as sequenced in a study of CD8+ T cells in alopecia areata. The treatment was: oral pan-JAK inhibitor, 5-10 mg twice daily. The authors extracted RNA and reverse transcribed it into cDNA as the sequencing template. Profiled with immunoSEQ multiplex PCR; TCRdb holds only in-frame clones, not every one. Among fewer than 250,000 clones listed, approximately 57% were seen once. Material: CD4+ T cells sorted from blood, obtained at week 24, from a patient treated with tofacitinib. Receptor source: a human donor with alopecia areata.

The chain uses TRBV29-1 and TRBJ2-1; a possible D gene is TRBD2 (5 bases). Germline CDR1 SQVTM, CDR2 ANQGSEA. V lost 3 bases to trimming and J lost 2 bases, with 11 bases between them. The length of the CDR3 is 14 residues. The CDR3: CSVEDSRTYNEQFF. CDR3 sequence (DNA): TGCAGCGTTGAGGACTCTAGGACCTACAATGAGCAGTTCTTC.

With respect to this clone: Germline is not matched at one junction end, which may reflect a read error. V and J are TRBV7-2 and TRBJ2-5; D gene unclear. CDR1 is SGHTA, CDR2 FQGNSA, per germline. The CDR3 is made up of 14 amino acids. The CDR3 spells CASSQASGEETQYF. CDR3 DNA sequence: TGCGCCAGCAGCCAAGCATCTGGGGAAGAGACCCAGTACTTC.